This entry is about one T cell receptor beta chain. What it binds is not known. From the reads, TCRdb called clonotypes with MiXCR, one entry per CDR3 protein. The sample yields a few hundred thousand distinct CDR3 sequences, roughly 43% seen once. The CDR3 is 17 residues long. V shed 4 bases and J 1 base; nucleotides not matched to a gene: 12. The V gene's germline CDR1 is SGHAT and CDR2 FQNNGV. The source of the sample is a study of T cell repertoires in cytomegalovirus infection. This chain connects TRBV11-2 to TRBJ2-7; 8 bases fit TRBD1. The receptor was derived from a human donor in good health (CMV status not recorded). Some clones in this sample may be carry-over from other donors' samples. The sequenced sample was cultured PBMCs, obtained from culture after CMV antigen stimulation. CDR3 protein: CASSSIMGRTGSYEQYF. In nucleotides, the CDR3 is TGTGCCAGCAGCTCGATTATGGGTCGGACAGGGTCCTACGAGCAGTACTTC.